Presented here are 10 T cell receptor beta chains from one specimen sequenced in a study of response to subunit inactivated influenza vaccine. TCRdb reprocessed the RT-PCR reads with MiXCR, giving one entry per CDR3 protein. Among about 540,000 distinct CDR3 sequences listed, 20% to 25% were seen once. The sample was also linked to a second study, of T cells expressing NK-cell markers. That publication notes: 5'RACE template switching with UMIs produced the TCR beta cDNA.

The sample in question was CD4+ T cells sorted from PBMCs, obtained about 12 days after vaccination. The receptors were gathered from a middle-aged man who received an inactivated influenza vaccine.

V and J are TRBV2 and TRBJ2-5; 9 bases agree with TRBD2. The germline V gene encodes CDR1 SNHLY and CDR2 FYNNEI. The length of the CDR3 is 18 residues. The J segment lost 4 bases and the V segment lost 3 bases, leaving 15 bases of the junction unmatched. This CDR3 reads CASSDSKDGGGAVETQYF. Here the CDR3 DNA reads TGTGCCAGCAGTGACTCAAAGGACGGCGGGGGGGCCGTAGAGACCCAGTACTTC.

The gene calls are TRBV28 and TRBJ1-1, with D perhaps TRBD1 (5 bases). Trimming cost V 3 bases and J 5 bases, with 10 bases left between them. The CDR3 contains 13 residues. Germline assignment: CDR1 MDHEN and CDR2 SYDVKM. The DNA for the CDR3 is TGTGCCAGCAGTTTGGGGCTCAGGACTGAAGCTTTCTTT. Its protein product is CASSLGLRTEAFF.

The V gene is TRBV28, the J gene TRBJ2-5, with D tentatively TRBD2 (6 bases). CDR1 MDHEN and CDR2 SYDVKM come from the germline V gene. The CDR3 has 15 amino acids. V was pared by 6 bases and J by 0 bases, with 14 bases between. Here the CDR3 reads CASRSLGLYQETQYF. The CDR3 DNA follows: TGTGCCAGCAGGAGCTTGGGACTTTACCAAGAGACCCAGTACTTC.

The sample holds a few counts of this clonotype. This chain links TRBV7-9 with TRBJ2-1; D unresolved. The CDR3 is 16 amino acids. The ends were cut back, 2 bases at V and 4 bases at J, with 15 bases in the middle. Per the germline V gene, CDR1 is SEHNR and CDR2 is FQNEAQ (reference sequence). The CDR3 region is CASSLSGIPSYNEQFF. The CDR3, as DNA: TGTGCCAGCAGCTTATCGGGCATCCCTTCGTACAATGAGCAGTTCTTC.

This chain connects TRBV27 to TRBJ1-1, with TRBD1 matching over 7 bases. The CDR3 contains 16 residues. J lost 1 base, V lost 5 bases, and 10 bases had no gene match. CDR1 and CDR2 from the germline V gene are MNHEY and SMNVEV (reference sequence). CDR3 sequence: CASSTFTTGWNTEAFF. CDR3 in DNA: TGTGCCAGCAGTACCTTTACGACAGGGTGGAACACTGAAGCTTTCTTT.

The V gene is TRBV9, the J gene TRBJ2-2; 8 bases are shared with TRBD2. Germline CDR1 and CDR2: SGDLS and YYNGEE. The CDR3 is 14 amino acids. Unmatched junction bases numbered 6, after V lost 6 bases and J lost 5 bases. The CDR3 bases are TGTGCCAGCACTTCGGGGGGGATGACCGGGGAGCTGTTTTTT. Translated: CASTSGGMTGELFF.

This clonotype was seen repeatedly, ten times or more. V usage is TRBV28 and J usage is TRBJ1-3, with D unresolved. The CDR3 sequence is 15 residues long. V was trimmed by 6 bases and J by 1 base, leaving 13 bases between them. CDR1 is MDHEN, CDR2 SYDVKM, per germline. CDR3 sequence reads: CASSPPRISGNTIYF. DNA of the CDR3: TGTGCCAGCAGCCCTCCGCGTATTTCTGGAAACACCATATATTTT.

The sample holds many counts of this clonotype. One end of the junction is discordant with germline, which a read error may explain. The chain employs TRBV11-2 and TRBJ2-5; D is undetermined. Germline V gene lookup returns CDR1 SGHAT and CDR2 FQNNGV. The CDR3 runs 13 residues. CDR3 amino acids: CASSLGLQETQYF. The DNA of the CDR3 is TGTGCCAGCAGTTTAGGGCTTCAAGAGACCCAGTACTTC.

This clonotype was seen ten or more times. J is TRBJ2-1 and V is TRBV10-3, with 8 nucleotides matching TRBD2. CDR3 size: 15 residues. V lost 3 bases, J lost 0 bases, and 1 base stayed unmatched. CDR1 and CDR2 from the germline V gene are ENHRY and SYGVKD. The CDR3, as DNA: TGTGCCATCAGTGAAGGGACTAGCTCCTACAATGAGCAGTTCTTC. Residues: CAISEGTSSYNEQFF.

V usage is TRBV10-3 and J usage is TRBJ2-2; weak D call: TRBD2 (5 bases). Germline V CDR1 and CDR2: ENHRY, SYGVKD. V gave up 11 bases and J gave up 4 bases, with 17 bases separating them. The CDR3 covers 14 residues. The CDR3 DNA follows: TGTGCCCTCCGAGAAAGCGGCCCCACCGGGGAGCTGTTTTTT. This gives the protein CALRESGPTGELFF.